A selection of T cell receptor beta chains follows, all from one sample in a study of blood T cell repertoires in COVID-19. The method was immunoSEQ multiplex PCR; TCRdb's version includes in-frame clones alone and lacks a portion of them. The sample has roughly 64,000 clones, more than 75% seen once. Sequencing was carried out using peripheral blood. The receptors shown here come from a man aged 45-65 years with active COVID-19. Both conserved end residues are part of each CDR3. Each record gives: J gene, V gene, D gene, clone size, CDR3 DNA, CDR3 protein. A D gene is named only where the DNA matches it firmly. Not every row has a clone size; where given, it reads once, few, many or a size class.

J gene: TRBJ2-1; V gene: TRBV7-3; D gene: TRBD2; clone size: NA; CDR3 DNA: TGTGCCAGCAGCTCGGGACTAGCGGGAGGGTATGAGCAGTTCTTC; CDR3 protein: CASSSGLAGGYEQFF
J gene: TRBJ1-2; V gene: TRBV6-6; D gene: NA; clone size: once; CDR3 DNA: TGTGCCAGCAGACAGGGTTTTGACTATGGCTACACCTTC; CDR3 protein: CASRQGFDYGYTF
J gene: TRBJ2-1; V gene: TRBV5-4; D gene: TRBD2; clone size: NA; CDR3 DNA: TGTGCCAGCAGCCCGCGCAGCGGGGGGGCAAATGAGCAGTTCTTC; CDR3 protein: CASSPRSGGANEQFF
J gene: TRBJ2-7; V gene: TRBV9; D gene: TRBD1; clone size: NA; CDR3 DNA: TGTGCCAGCAGCGTAGACGGACAGGGGAGTCAGCAGTACTTC; CDR3 protein: CASSVDGQGSQQYF
J gene: TRBJ2-1; V gene: TRBV6-5; D gene: TRBD2; clone size: NA; CDR3 DNA: TGTGCCAGCAGACCTAGCGGGAGCCCCTACAATGAGCAGTTCTTC; CDR3 protein: CASRPSGSPYNEQFF
J gene: TRBJ2-7; V gene: TRBV10-3; D gene: NA; clone size: NA; CDR3 DNA: TGTGCCATCAGTGAGACTAGCTCCTACGAGCAGTACTTC; CDR3 protein: CAISETSSYEQYF
J gene: TRBJ2-2; V gene: TRBV11-3; D gene: TRBD2; clone size: NA; CDR3 DNA: TGTGCCAGCAGCGACGCGGGGGGGAACACCGGGGAGCTGTTTTTT; CDR3 protein: CASSDAGGNTGELFF
J gene: TRBJ2-2; V gene: TRBV5-1; D gene: TRBD2; clone size: once; CDR3 DNA: TGCGCCAGCAGCTTGGCCGGGACTAGCGGGATAGACACGAACACCGGGGAGCTGTTTTTT; CDR3 protein: CASSLAGTSGIDTNTGELFF
J gene: TRBJ2-3; V gene: TRBV4-3; D gene: TRBD2; clone size: NA; CDR3 DNA: TGCGCCAGCAGCCAAGAAACTAGCGGGAACACAGATACGCAGTATTTT; CDR3 protein: CASSQETSGNTDTQYF
J gene: TRBJ2-3; V gene: TRBV4-1; D gene: TRBD2; clone size: NA; CDR3 DNA: TGCGCCAGCAGCCAACCTAGCGGGAGCCGAAGGAGCACAGATACGCAGTATTTT; CDR3 protein: CASSQPSGSRRSTDTQYF
J gene: TRBJ2-1; V gene: TRBV18; D gene: NA; clone size: NA; CDR3 DNA: TGTGCCAGCTCACCACTCCGGGACTCCTACAATGAGCAGTTCTTC; CDR3 protein: CASSPLRDSYNEQFF
J gene: TRBJ2-5; V gene: TRBV9; D gene: NA; clone size: once; CDR3 DNA: TGTGCCAGCAGCGGGGGAGGAGGGCTCCAAGAGACCCAGTACTTC; CDR3 protein: CASSGGGGLQETQYF
J gene: TRBJ2-5; V gene: TRBV2; D gene: TRBD2; clone size: once; CDR3 DNA: TGTGCCAGCGGTCGTAGCGGGGGCCAAGAGACCCAGTACTTC; CDR3 protein: CASGRSGGQETQYF
J gene: TRBJ2-5; V gene: TRBV10-1; D gene: NA; clone size: NA; CDR3 DNA: TGCGCCAGCAGTGAGACTAGCTTAGAGACCCAGTACTTC; CDR3 protein: CASSETSLETQYF
J gene: TRBJ1-5; V gene: TRBV28; D gene: TRBD1; clone size: NA; CDR3 DNA: TGTGCCAGCAGTGGCTCGACAGGGGGCAATCAGCCCCAGCATTTT; CDR3 protein: CASSGSTGGNQPQHF
J gene: TRBJ2-3; V gene: TRBV7-2; D gene: NA; clone size: NA; CDR3 DNA: TGTGCCAGCAGCTTAGGGACGGGACTCGTGGATACGCAGTATTTT; CDR3 protein: CASSLGTGLVDTQYF
J gene: TRBJ2-5; V gene: TRBV19; D gene: TRBD1; clone size: NA; CDR3 DNA: TGTGCCAGTAGTCCGACAGGGGGCATAGAGACCCAGTACTTC; CDR3 protein: CASSPTGGIETQYF
J gene: TRBJ1-1; V gene: TRBV6-5; D gene: NA; clone size: NA; CDR3 DNA: TGTGCCAGCAGTTACTCGAACAGACAGAACACTGAAGCTTTCTTT; CDR3 protein: CASSYSNRQNTEAFF
J gene: TRBJ2-5; V gene: TRBV7-9; D gene: TRBD1; clone size: NA; CDR3 DNA: TGTGCCAGCAGCTTACCGAAGAGGCTTAACAGGGGACAAGAGACCCAGTACTTC; CDR3 protein: CASSLPKRLNRGQETQYF
J gene: TRBJ1-1; V gene: TRBV18; D gene: NA; clone size: NA; CDR3 DNA: TGTGCCAGCTCACTCTCAAGCGGGACGCTGGGCACTGAAGCTTTCTTT; CDR3 protein: CASSLSSGTLGTEAFF
J gene: TRBJ2-7; V gene: TRBV11-2; D gene: NA; clone size: NA; CDR3 DNA: TGTGCCAGCAGCAACCGGGGGGCATGGGAGCAGTACTTC; CDR3 protein: CASSNRGAWEQYF
J gene: TRBJ1-6; V gene: TRBV5-1; D gene: TRBD1; clone size: NA; CDR3 DNA: TGCGCCAGCAGCTTGGATCGGACAGGCCCCTTTAGGGACCTCCACTTT; CDR3 protein: CASSLDRTGPFRDLHF
J gene: TRBJ1-1; V gene: TRBV29-1; D gene: NA; clone size: NA; CDR3 DNA: TGCAGCGTTGACACAAGGGGATACACTGAAGCTTTCTTT; CDR3 protein: CSVDTRGYTEAFF
J gene: TRBJ2-2; V gene: TRBV6-2/TRBV6-3; D gene: NA; clone size: NA; CDR3 DNA: TGTGCCAGCAGTTCCAGGGACTCCTCAAACACCGGGGAGCTGTTTTTT; CDR3 protein: CASSSRDSSNTGELFF
J gene: TRBJ1-1; V gene: TRBV19; D gene: NA; clone size: NA; CDR3 DNA: TGTGCCAGTAGTATTTCAGTTTCGTCCACTGAAGCTTTCTTT; CDR3 protein: CASSISVSSTEAFF
J gene: TRBJ1-2; V gene: TRBV3-1/TRBV3-2; D gene: NA; clone size: NA; CDR3 DNA: TGTGCCAGCAGCCAACTACGGGGGTCCAAGAACTATGGCTACACCTTC; CDR3 protein: CASSQLRGSKNYGYTF
J gene: TRBJ2-5; V gene: TRBV19; D gene: NA; clone size: NA; CDR3 DNA: TGTGCCAGTAGTAGGTCAGGGGTGGGACGAGAGACCCAGTACTTC; CDR3 protein: CASSRSGVGRETQYF
J gene: TRBJ2-5; V gene: TRBV7-9; D gene: NA; clone size: NA; CDR3 DNA: TGTGCCAGCAGCCACTCGGGGGTACGGAACCAAGAGACCCAGTACTTC; CDR3 protein: CASSHSGVRNQETQYF
J gene: TRBJ2-4; V gene: TRBV5-6; D gene: NA; clone size: NA; CDR3 DNA: TGTGCCAGCAGCTTTACAGGGTGGAAAAACATTCAGTACTTC; CDR3 protein: CASSFTGWKNIQYF
J gene: TRBJ2-3; V gene: TRBV18; D gene: TRBD2; clone size: once; CDR3 DNA: TGTGCCAGCTCACCACCGGGACTAGCGGGGACAGATACGCAGTATTTT; CDR3 protein: CASSPPGLAGTDTQYF
J gene: TRBJ2-1; V gene: TRBV5-6; D gene: TRBD1; clone size: NA; CDR3 DNA: TGTGCCAGCAGCTTTAGGGACAGGACCTACAATGAGCAGTTCTTC; CDR3 protein: CASSFRDRTYNEQFF
J gene: TRBJ2-5; V gene: TRBV7-2; D gene: NA; clone size: NA; CDR3 DNA: TGTGCCAGCTCTCGGGGGGCGATGGAGACCCAGTACTTC; CDR3 protein: CASSRGAMETQYF
J gene: TRBJ1-1; V gene: TRBV21-1; D gene: NA; clone size: NA; CDR3 DNA: TGTGCCAGCAGCATCAAAGGGGATGTTATCTCCATGAACACTGAAGCTTTCTTT; CDR3 protein: CASSIKGDVISMNTEAFF
J gene: TRBJ1-3; V gene: TRBV2; D gene: NA; clone size: NA; CDR3 DNA: TGTGCCAGCAGTGGGACTACACGTTCCGGAAACACCATATATTTT; CDR3 protein: CASSGTTRSGNTIYF
J gene: TRBJ1-2; V gene: TRBV27; D gene: NA; clone size: once; CDR3 DNA: TGTGCCAGCAGTTTAACAGGGAACTATGGCTACACCTTC; CDR3 protein: CASSLTGNYGYTF
J gene: TRBJ2-7; V gene: TRBV13; D gene: TRBD2; clone size: NA; CDR3 DNA: TGTGCCAGCAGCCCTCGACTAGCGGGGGGGACCTACGAGCAGTACTTC; CDR3 protein: CASSPRLAGGTYEQYF
J gene: TRBJ2-5; V gene: TRBV5-1; D gene: TRBD1; clone size: NA; CDR3 DNA: TGCGCCAGCAGCTTGGAGGGGGCCCCAAGAGAGACCCAGTACTTC; CDR3 protein: CASSLEGAPRETQYF
J gene: TRBJ2-5; V gene: TRBV5-1; D gene: TRBD2; clone size: NA; CDR3 DNA: TGCGCCAGCAGCTTGGGGGAGCGGGGGAGAGGAACCCAGTACTTC; CDR3 protein: CASSLGERGRGTQYF
J gene: TRBJ2-3; V gene: TRBV28; D gene: TRBD1; clone size: NA; CDR3 DNA: TGTGCCAGCTCCGGACAGGGAAGGTTAGATACGCAGTATTTT; CDR3 protein: CASSGQGRLDTQYF
J gene: TRBJ1-6; V gene: TRBV2; D gene: NA; clone size: few; CDR3 DNA: TGTGCCAGCAGTGTCACAGACGACAATTCACCCCTCCACTTT; CDR3 protein: CASSVTDDNSPLHF
J gene: TRBJ1-1; V gene: TRBV3-1/TRBV3-2; D gene: NA; clone size: NA; CDR3 DNA: TGTGCCAGCAGCCCCGGGAGTGTCGTGACTGAAGCTTTCTTT; CDR3 protein: CASSPGSVVTEAFF
J gene: TRBJ2-3; V gene: TRBV7-2; D gene: TRBD2; clone size: NA; CDR3 DNA: TGTGCCAGCAGCTTAGCCTCTAGCGGGTTCACAGATACGCAGTATTTT; CDR3 protein: CASSLASSGFTDTQYF
J gene: TRBJ2-1; V gene: TRBV19; D gene: TRBD2; clone size: NA; CDR3 DNA: TGTGCCAGTAGTAGCACACTAGCGGGGAGTCCCATCAATGAGCAGTTCTTC; CDR3 protein: CASSSTLAGSPINEQFF
J gene: TRBJ2-7; V gene: TRBV23-1; D gene: TRBD1; clone size: few; CDR3 DNA: TGCGCCAGCAGTCAAATTGAAATCCCGGGACAGGGGACCTACGAGCAGTACTTC; CDR3 protein: CASSQIEIPGQGTYEQYF
J gene: TRBJ1-6; V gene: TRBV19; D gene: TRBD1; clone size: NA; CDR3 DNA: TGTGCCACCGGGACAGGGAATTATAATTCACCCCTCCACTTT; CDR3 protein: CATGTGNYNSPLHF
J gene: TRBJ1-1; V gene: TRBV3-1/TRBV3-2; D gene: TRBD1; clone size: NA; CDR3 DNA: TGTGCCAGCAGCCCACAGGGGAGGAACACTGAAGCTTTCTTT; CDR3 protein: CASSPQGRNTEAFF
J gene: TRBJ2-5; V gene: TRBV24-1; D gene: TRBD1; clone size: once; CDR3 DNA: TGTGCCACCAGTGAGACGACAGGGTCCCGAGAGACCCAGTACTTC; CDR3 protein: CATSETTGSRETQYF
J gene: TRBJ2-1; V gene: TRBV7-6; D gene: TRBD2; clone size: NA; CDR3 DNA: TGTGCCAGCAGCTTAGTCGCTAGCGGAATCTACAATGAGCAGTTCTTC; CDR3 protein: CASSLVASGIYNEQFF
J gene: TRBJ1-2; V gene: TRBV29-1; D gene: TRBD1; clone size: NA; CDR3 DNA: TGCAGCGGCGGACAGGGGGCGGGGTATGGCTACACCTTC; CDR3 protein: CSGGQGAGYGYTF